The 30 T cell receptor beta chains reported below all come from one sample, sequenced in a study of T-cell memory formation after mild COVID-19. TCRdb re-called the 5' RACE reads with MiXCR, one entry per CDR3 protein. The table has 100,000 or so distinct CDR3 sequences, 11% seen once. Specimen: PBMCs or a T cell subset sorted from them (not recorded which). The receptors stem from a man between 18 and 35 years old who had mild COVID-19 (a few samples of this study predate the infection). Cell type and time point are not known.

This chain links TRBV27 with TRBJ2-2; D is undetermined. This CDR3 spans 14 amino acids. V lost 3 bases to trimming and J lost 6 bases, with 11 bases between them. The V gene's germline CDR1 is MNHEY and CDR2 SMNVEV (reference sequence). The CDR3: CASSFSAVSGELFF. In DNA, the CDR3 is TGTGCCAGCAGTTTCTCCGCCGTGTCCGGGGAGCTGTTTTTT.

This chain links TRBV12-3 or TRBV12-4 with TRBJ2-1; maybe TRBD1 (8 bases). This CDR3 spans 15 amino acids. Trimming took off 6 bases at V and 5 bases at J, with 17 bases between the two ends. DNA of the CDR3: TGTGCCAGCAGATACGACAGGGGAGGGCACAATGAGCAGTTCTTC. Translated, it gives CASRYDRGGHNEQFF.

This clonotype was picked up a small number of times. The rearrangement links TRBV29-1 to TRBJ1-1; 7 bases match TRBD1. This CDR3 has 13 residues. CDR1 and CDR2 from the germline V gene are SQVTM and ANQGSEA. The junction had 6 bases not matched to a gene; V was cut back by 7 bases and J by 1 base. CDR3 coding DNA: TGCAGCGCAGAAAGGACAGGGAACACTGAAGCTTTCTTT. It specifies CSAERTGNTEAFF.

This clonotype was seen only a few times. The genes are TRBV7-2 and TRBJ2-5, with 8 bases that match TRBD2. V trimming: 3 bases; J trimming: 1 base; junction bases outside the gene matches: 10. Per germline, CDR1 SGHTA and CDR2 FQGNSA. This CDR3 has 17 amino acids. The CDR3 DNA sequence: TGTGCCAGCAGCTTTCGATTAGCGGGGCGAGTCCAAGAGACCCAGTACTTC. Its protein is CASSFRLAGRVQETQYF.

This clonotype was observed a few times. The chain couples TRBV28 to TRBJ2-7, with D unclear. This CDR3 is 13 amino acids long. CDR1 and CDR2 from the germline V gene are MDHEN and SYDVKM. Trimming pared 3 bases from V and 5 bases from J, leaving 11 bases between. CDR3 nucleotides: TGTGCCAGCAGTTTCGCCACACCCAACGAGCAGTACTTC. Translating gives CASSFATPNEQYF.

The sample holds a few counts of this clonotype. The chain combines TRBV9 with TRBJ2-1; D may be TRBD1 (6 bases). Germline values: CDR1 SGDLS, CDR2 YYNGEE. CDR3 length: 16 residues. Trimming removed 4 bases from V and 6 bases from J, with 20 bases in between. The CDR3 nucleotides read TGTGCCAGCAGCCTTTACAGGGATGAGTTGGTCAATGAGCAGTTCTTC. Protein: CASSLYRDELVNEQFF. Variable domain in full (rest from reference TRBV9 and TRBJ2-1): DSGVTQTPKHLITATGQRVTLRCSPRSGDLSVYWYQQSLDQGLQFLIQYYNGEERAKGNILERFSAQQFPDLHSELNLSSLELGDSALYFCASSLYRDELVNEQFFGPGTRLTVL.

The chain links TRBV4-1 to TRBJ2-7, with TRBD2 matching 9 bases. V lost 2 bases and J lost 2; bases outside the gene matches: 4. Germline CDR1 and CDR2: MGHRA and YSYEKL. This CDR3 comprises 15 residues. The CDR3 nucleotides are TGCGCCAGCAGCCAACAGCGGGGGGCTGCCTACGAGCAGTACTTC. It encodes CASSQQRGAAYEQYF.

This clonotype came up a few times. The chain combines TRBV10-3 with TRBJ1-5, with no clear D. V was pared by 6 bases and J by 4 bases, with 13 bases between. CDR3 length: 14 residues. Looked up from germline, CDR1 is ENHRY and CDR2 is SYGVKD. The CDR3 sequence: CAIREGGPNQPQHF. DNA of the CDR3: TGTGCCATCAGGGAGGGCGGGCCGAATCAGCCCCAGCATTTT.

This clonotype has a handful of counts. The chain uses TRBV24-1 and TRBJ1-4; 8 bases map to TRBD1. This CDR3 contains 16 residues. With 5 bases clipped from V and 8 bases from J, the junction kept 12 bases outside the gene matches. Germline-derived CDR1 and CDR2 are KGHDR and SFDVKD. The CDR3: CATSAPGTGLEEKLFF. DNA of the CDR3: TGTGCCACCAGTGCCCCCGGGACAGGCTTGGAGGAAAAACTGTTTTTT.

This clonotype appeared many times. The chain is built from TRBV27 and TRBJ2-1; D is perhaps TRBD1 (5 bases). Germline lookup yields CDR1 MNHEY and CDR2 SMNVEV (reference sequence). V was pared by 4 bases and J by 7 bases, with 8 bases between. This CDR3 spans 12 amino acids. CDR3 sequence (DNA): TGTGCCAGCAGTTATCAGGGAAATGAGCAGTTCTTC. This codes for CASSYQGNEQFF.

This clonotype was observed a handful of times. The chain employs TRBV7-2 and TRBJ2-3; D remains unclear. V was clipped by 9 bases and J by 1 base, with 14 bases between them. This CDR3 spans 14 amino acids. Germline V gene sequence: CDR1 SGHTA, CDR2 FQGNSA. In DNA, the CDR3 is TGTGCCAGTTCCTCCCCCTGGGGCACAGATACGCAGTATTTT. This translates into CASSSPWGTDTQYF.

This clonotype came up a few times. The chain links TRBV6-5 to TRBJ2-7, with D perhaps given as TRBD1 or TRBD2 (5 bases each). Trimming left V 5 bases short and J 3 bases short, with 14 bases between. This CDR3 comprises 14 residues. CDR1 is MNHEY, CDR2 SVGAGI, per germline. The CDR3 reads CASSAAREIYEQYF. In nucleotides, the CDR3 is TGTGCCAGCAGTGCCGCCAGGGAGATCTACGAGCAGTACTTC.

There are a few counts of this clonotype. This sequence joins TRBV7-9 and TRBJ2-5; 7 bases map to TRBD2. This CDR3 has 16 residues. Trimming removed 1 base from V and 0 bases from J; junction bases left unmatched: 5. Germline assignment: CDR1 SEHNR and CDR2 FQNEAQ (reference sequence). The CDR3 protein is CASSLDPLADQETQYF. In DNA, the CDR3 is TGTGCCAGCAGCTTAGACCCGCTAGCGGACCAAGAGACCCAGTACTTC.

This clonotype was observed a handful of times. This sequence joins TRBV12-3 or TRBV12-4 and TRBJ2-1; D remains unclear. Trimming took off 5 bases at V and 6 bases at J, with 14 bases between the two ends. This CDR3 comprises 14 residues. The CDR3 DNA reads TGTGCCAGCAGTCTGGTTGAAAGGGTCAATGAGCAGTTCTTC. This codes for CASSLVERVNEQFF.

The chain recombines TRBV29-1 with TRBJ2-2, with 9 nucleotides matching TRBD1. The CDR3 extends over 14 amino acids. V shed 6 bases and J 3 bases; nucleotides not matched to a gene: 5. In germline, CDR1 is SQVTM, CDR2 ANQGSEA. The CDR3 DNA reads TGCAGCGTACTTGGACAGGGGTACACCGGGGAGCTGTTTTTT. Translation: CSVLGQGYTGELFF.

The chain couples TRBV12-3 or TRBV12-4 to TRBJ2-1, with a weak D call TRBD2 (6 bases). The CDR3 is 15 amino acids. The V and J ends lost 4 bases and 10 bases respectively, with 20 bases between them. The CDR3, as DNA: TGTGCCAGCAGTTCCTCCCTCACGGCGGGGAAAGAGCAGTTCTTC. As protein: CASSSSLTAGKEQFF.

The chain has TRBV6-5 and TRBJ1-1, with TRBD1 identical over 7 bases. Germline V gene sequence: CDR1 MNHEY, CDR2 SVGAGI. The length of the CDR3 is 15 residues. V lost 0 bases and J lost 5; bases outside the gene matches: 6. The CDR3 is CASSYSAGGGTEAFF. DNA of the CDR3: TGTGCCAGCAGTTACTCGGCAGGGGGGGGAACTGAAGCTTTCTTT.

This clonotype was detected a few times. The V and J genes are TRBV29-1 and TRBJ1-2, with 10 bases fitting TRBD1. The CDR3 sequence is 16 residues long. In germline, CDR1 is SQVTM, CDR2 ANQGSEA. The junction had 12 bases not matched to a gene; V was cut back by 6 bases and J by 2 bases. The CDR3 bases are TGCAGCGTCAACTCTCCGGGACAGGGGACAAACTATGGCTACACCTTC. Translation gives CSVNSPGQGTNYGYTF.

V gene TRBV27 combines with J gene TRBJ2-3; D unresolved. The CDR3 is 12 residues long. The V and J ends lost 6 bases and 6 bases respectively, with 10 bases between them. Germline-derived CDR1 and CDR2 are MNHEY and SMNVEV (reference sequence). CDR3: CASRTGSDTQYF. The CDR3 DNA reads as TGTGCCAGCAGAACCGGGTCGGATACGCAGTATTTT.

The CDR3 sequence is CSARSQGDVGYTF. As DNA, the CDR3 is TGCAGTGCTCGGTCCCAAGGGGATGTTGGCTACACCTTC. V usage is TRBV20-1 and J usage is TRBJ1-2, with a possible D match to TRBD1 (5 bases). Germline values: CDR1 DFQATT, CDR2 SNEGSKA (reference sequence). The CDR3 is made up of 13 amino acids. V dropped 5 bases and J dropped 7 bases, with 17 bases sitting between them.

The chain carries TRBV3-1 and TRBJ2-3, with TRBD1 matching over 9 bases. The CDR3 runs 15 residues. Germline trimming cut 3 bases from V and 5 bases from J; bases unmatched to any gene: 6. Per the germline V gene, CDR1 is LGHDT and CDR2 is YNNKEL (reference sequence). As DNA, the CDR3 is TGTGCCAGCAGCCATGTACAGGGGGCGGAAGATACGCAGTATTTT. Its translation: CASSHVQGAEDTQYF.

This clonotype was picked up many times. The chain is built from TRBV4-2 and TRBJ2-2; D gene ambiguous. The CDR3 sequence is 15 residues long. Trimming shortened V by 2 bases and J by 3 bases, and 10 bases separated the two germline ends. Germline CDR1 LGHNA, CDR2 YNFKEQ. The CDR3 reads CASSQQFADTGELFF. Written as DNA, the CDR3 is TGTGCCAGCAGCCAACAGTTCGCGGACACCGGGGAGCTGTTTTTT.

This clonotype has only a few counts. The rearrangement links TRBV4-1 to TRBJ2-7, with D unresolved. V was cut by 4 bases and J by 6 bases, with 19 bases left in between. CDR3 length equals 15 residues. CDR1 is MGHRA and CDR2 is YSYEKL in the germline V gene. The CDR3 here is CASSPGSSLGSEQYF. Written as DNA, the CDR3 is TGCGCCAGCAGCCCCGGATCGTCCCTTGGGTCCGAGCAGTACTTC.

This sequence joins TRBV12-3 or TRBV12-4 and TRBJ2-1; tentative D call: TRBD1 (6 bases). This CDR3 is 12 amino acids long. V lost 7 bases and J lost 10, with 14 bases in between. The CDR3 spells CASTRTAKEQFF. The CDR3 bases are TGTGCCAGCACCAGGACAGCCAAAGAGCAGTTCTTC.

This sequence joins TRBV2 and TRBJ2-1; 8 bases line up with TRBD2. Germline V gives CDR1 SNHLY, CDR2 FYNNEI. The CDR3 consists of 14 residues. The ends lost 7 bases at V and 7 bases at J; junction bases unmatched: 9. The chain's CDR3 is CASNRPGGANEQFF. The DNA of the CDR3 is TGTGCCAGCAATCGTCCCGGGGGGGCAAATGAGCAGTTCTTC.

The chain uses TRBV12-3 or TRBV12-4 and TRBJ1-2; D ambiguous. This CDR3 spans 13 amino acids. Trimming removed 1 base at V and 6 bases at J, with 9 bases between. CDR3 sequence (DNA): TGTGCCAGCAGTTTAGGGGGTTTCAATGGCTACACCTTC. It yields the protein CASSLGGFNGYTF.

In this sample, this clonotype turned up a few times. This chain joins TRBV27 and TRBJ2-7; D may be TRBD1 (5 bases). CDR1 is MNHEY and CDR2 is SMNVEV in the germline V gene (reference sequence). This CDR3 has 13 amino acids. The V gene lost 6 bases and the J gene lost 6 bases, with 15 bases spanning the gap. The CDR3 DNA reads as TGTGCCAGCAGCTCCCTAGGGGTGGGCGAGCAGTACGTC. Translation gives CASSSLGVGEQYV.

This clonotype has a single count. The chain joins TRBV5-1 to TRBJ2-5; D uncertain. The V and J ends lost 0 bases and 1 base respectively, with 10 bases between them. The CDR3 consists of 15 residues. CDR1 and CDR2 from the germline V gene are SGHRS and YFSETQ. The CDR3 nucleotides are TGCGCCAGCAGCTTGGTTCAGGCAGGCCAAGAGACCCAGTACTTC. Translated, it gives CASSLVQAGQETQYF.

As to this clonotype: A junction boundary mismatches the germline segment, possibly from a read error. The gene calls are TRBV4-1 and TRBJ2-4, with 9 nucleotides matching TRBD2. The CDR3 covers 17 residues. Germline V CDR1 and CDR2: MGHRA, YSYEKL. The CDR3 nucleotides read TGCGCCAGCAGCCAAGGAGCGGGGGGTCTAGCCAAAAACATTCAGTATTTC. Protein sequence: CASSQGAGGLAKNIQYF.

The chain joins TRBV7-2 to TRBJ2-5; the D gene could be TRBD1 or TRBD2 (5 bases each). Germline V gene lookup returns CDR1 SGHTA and CDR2 FQGNSA. The CDR3 is 16 amino acids. The V gene lost 3 bases and the J gene lost 5 bases, with 19 bases spanning the gap. CDR3 nucleotide sequence: TGTGCCAGCAGCTTGGAACGGGGCCCCGGGTGGGAGACCCAGTACTTC. It encodes CASSLERGPGWETQYF.